This T cell receptor beta chain appears in the sequencing data of a study of OX40 agonist ivuxolimab in advanced cancers. Study-wide results and limits: The study found among the lowest clonal expansion in partial responders at 0.1-3.0 mg/kg.

Measured with immunoSEQ multiplex PCR; TCRdb has only the in-frame clones, and not every one. This table has tens of thousands of clones, about 88% appearing once. With 3 bases removed from V and 1 base from J, the gap between germline ends came to 13 bases. This CDR3 spans 15 amino acids. Germline values: CDR1 SGHAT, CDR2 FQNNGV. A single count supports this clone. Antigen unknown. Here the sequenced sample was CD4+ or CD8+ T cells sorted from blood, taken in a trial of the OX40 agonist ivuxolimab. This chain uses TRBV11-2 with TRBJ2-7; possible D gene TRBD1, 6 bases. This receptor was taken from an adult with an advanced solid tumor such as melanoma, head and neck, liver or kidney cancer. The CDR3 DNA sequence: TGTGCCAGCAGCTTCCGGACAGTACCGTCCTACGAGCAGTACTTC. It is translated as CASSFRTVPSYEQYF.